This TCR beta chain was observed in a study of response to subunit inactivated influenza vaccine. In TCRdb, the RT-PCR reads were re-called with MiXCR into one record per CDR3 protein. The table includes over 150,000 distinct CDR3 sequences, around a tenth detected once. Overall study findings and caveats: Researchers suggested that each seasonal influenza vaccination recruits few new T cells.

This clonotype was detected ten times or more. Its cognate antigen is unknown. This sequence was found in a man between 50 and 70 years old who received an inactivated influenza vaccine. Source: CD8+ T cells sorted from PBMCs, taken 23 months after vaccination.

The chain's CDR3 is CATAGTSGGARPDTQYF. The CDR3 bases are TGTGCCACCGCAGGGACTAGCGGGGGGGCTCGCCCAGATACGCAGTATTTT. The V gene is TRBV12-3 or TRBV12-4, the J gene TRBJ2-3; 16 bases match TRBD2. The CDR3 runs to 17 residues. V shed 10 bases, J shed 4 bases, and the junction held 11 bases outside the gene matches.